Listed below are T cell receptor beta chains from one sample, sequenced in a study of shared clonotypes between healthy human individuals. The repertoire was sequenced with immunoSEQ multiplex PCR; TCRdb's copy has only in-frame clones and lacks some. This repertoire shows about 1.1 million clones, roughly 80% found once; its top ten account for about 0.94%. The sample taken for sequencing was memory CD4+ T cells from PBMCs. All receptors come from a man in his late teens or twenties in good health. Some clones in this sample may be carry-over from other donors' samples. The CDR3 runs from the conserved cysteine through the conserved F or W. The order of the fields is clone size, J gene, V gene, D gene, CDR3 DNA, CDR3 protein. A D gene is named only where the DNA matches it firmly. The size entry is marked missing in some rows and otherwise reads once, few, many or a size class.

clone_size: NA; j_call: TRBJ2-5; v_call: TRBV9; d_call: NA; cdr3_nt: TGTGCCAGCAGCGTAGCTCGGGGGGAGACCCAGTACTTC; cdr3_aa: CASSVARGETQYF
clone_size: NA; j_call: TRBJ2-7; v_call: TRBV6-5; d_call: NA; cdr3_nt: TGTGCCAGCAGTTACTCGCCGGGGAGGACGGACGAGCAGTACTTC; cdr3_aa: CASSYSPGRTDEQYF
clone_size: NA; j_call: TRBJ1-2; v_call: TRBV7-2; d_call: NA; cdr3_nt: TGTGCCAGTGGGAGCTATGGCTACACCTTC; cdr3_aa: CASGSYGYTF
clone_size: NA; j_call: TRBJ2-3; v_call: TRBV5-1; d_call: TRBD1; cdr3_nt: TGCGCCAGCACCATCGGGACAGGGACAGATACGCAGTATTTT; cdr3_aa: CASTIGTGTDTQYF
clone_size: NA; j_call: TRBJ2-1; v_call: TRBV5-4; d_call: NA; cdr3_nt: TGTGCCAGCGGCGCTAGCGTCGACAATGAGCAGTTCTTC; cdr3_aa: CASGASVDNEQFF
clone_size: NA; j_call: TRBJ1-1; v_call: TRBV2; d_call: NA; cdr3_nt: TGTGCCAGCAGACAGGGTGACACTGAAGCTTTCTTT; cdr3_aa: CASRQGDTEAFF
clone_size: once; j_call: TRBJ2-5; v_call: TRBV5-1; d_call: NA; cdr3_nt: TGCGCCAGCAGCCGGGACGGGGATCAAGAGACCCAGTACTTC; cdr3_aa: CASSRDGDQETQYF
clone_size: NA; j_call: TRBJ2-3; v_call: TRBV7-2; d_call: NA; cdr3_nt: TGTGCCAGCAGCTTAGCAGTGTACACAGATACGCAGTATTTT; cdr3_aa: CASSLAVYTDTQYF
clone_size: NA; j_call: TRBJ1-2; v_call: TRBV30; d_call: NA; cdr3_nt: TGTGCCTGGAATGTACAGTGGAATGGCTACACCTTC; cdr3_aa: CAWNVQWNGYTF
clone_size: few; j_call: TRBJ2-2; v_call: TRBV5-3; d_call: NA; cdr3_nt: TGTGCCACCACCTTGGGGGTCGGGGAGCTGTTTTTT; cdr3_aa: CATTLGVGELFF
clone_size: NA; j_call: TRBJ2-1; v_call: TRBV5-4; d_call: TRBD2; cdr3_nt: TGTGCCAGCAACTGGGGCGTGAGCGGGACCCAATACAATGAGCAGTTCTTC; cdr3_aa: CASNWGVSGTQYNEQFF
clone_size: NA; j_call: TRBJ2-7; v_call: TRBV2; d_call: NA; cdr3_nt: TGTGCCAGCAACGCACAGGGTTTCGAGCAGTACTTC; cdr3_aa: CASNAQGFEQYF
clone_size: NA; j_call: TRBJ2-4; v_call: TRBV27; d_call: NA; cdr3_nt: TGTGCCAGCAGCCTCGGGACCACCGGAGACATTCAGTACTTC; cdr3_aa: CASSLGTTGDIQYF
clone_size: NA; j_call: TRBJ2-1; v_call: TRBV27; d_call: NA; cdr3_nt: TGTGCCAGCGGAGGGGACGGTGAGCAGTTCTTC; cdr3_aa: CASGGDGEQFF
clone_size: NA; j_call: TRBJ2-5; v_call: TRBV9; d_call: NA; cdr3_nt: TGTGCCAGCAGCGTAGAGAAAGGCGGGGAGACCCAGTACTTC; cdr3_aa: CASSVEKGGETQYF
clone_size: few; j_call: TRBJ1-1; v_call: TRBV30; d_call: NA; cdr3_nt: TGTGCCTGGGTGGGACCTAGGGCCACTGAAGCTTTCTTT; cdr3_aa: CAWVGPRATEAFF
clone_size: once; j_call: TRBJ2-1; v_call: TRBV6-5; d_call: NA; cdr3_nt: TGTGCCAGCAGAACGGGACTGATCGGATACAATGAGCAGTTCTTC; cdr3_aa: CASRTGLIGYNEQFF
clone_size: NA; j_call: TRBJ2-3; v_call: TRBV5-1; d_call: NA; cdr3_nt: TGCGCCAGCAGCTTCGGGACTTCCACAGATACGCAGTATTTT; cdr3_aa: CASSFGTSTDTQYF
clone_size: NA; j_call: TRBJ1-6; v_call: TRBV7-9; d_call: NA; cdr3_nt: TGTGCCAGCAGCTTAGATCCGGGACGGGGGAATTCACCCCTCCACTTT; cdr3_aa: CASSLDPGRGNSPLHF
clone_size: NA; j_call: TRBJ1-1; v_call: TRBV5-8; d_call: NA; cdr3_nt: TGTGCCAGCAGCAGGGCTTGGAGGCTTGGGGAGAACACTGAAGCTTTCTTT; cdr3_aa: CASSRAWRLGENTEAFF
clone_size: many; j_call: TRBJ2-2; v_call: TRBV7-2; d_call: TRBD2; cdr3_nt: TGTGCCAGCAGCTCCGGACTAGCGGGAGCCGGGGAGCTGTTTTTT; cdr3_aa: CASSSGLAGAGELFF
clone_size: NA; j_call: TRBJ1-2; v_call: TRBV2; d_call: NA; cdr3_nt: TGTGCCAGCCAGGGGTTGGGCTATGGCTACACCTTC; cdr3_aa: CASQGLGYGYTF
clone_size: NA; j_call: TRBJ1-1; v_call: TRBV5-6; d_call: NA; cdr3_nt: TGTGCCAGCAGCTTGGGCGGGATGAACACTGAAGCTTTCTTT; cdr3_aa: CASSLGGMNTEAFF
clone_size: many; j_call: TRBJ2-2; v_call: TRBV5-1; d_call: NA; cdr3_nt: TGCGCCAGCAGTCCAGGCAGGGCCGGGGAGCTGTTTTTT; cdr3_aa: CASSPGRAGELFF
clone_size: NA; j_call: TRBJ1-1; v_call: TRBV30; d_call: NA; cdr3_nt: TGTGCCTGGAGCCGGAGGGGGGGTGAAGCTTTCTTT; cdr3_aa: CAWSRRGGEAFF
clone_size: many; j_call: TRBJ2-5; v_call: TRBV5-5; d_call: NA; cdr3_nt: TGTGCCAGCAGCTTGGCACGTACTGGGGGAGGTGCCCGAGAGACCCAGTACTTC; cdr3_aa: CASSLARTGGGARETQYF
clone_size: NA; j_call: TRBJ1-4; v_call: TRBV2; d_call: NA; cdr3_nt: TGTGCCAGCATGCGTGCTGAAAAACTGTTTTTT; cdr3_aa: CASMRAEKLFF
clone_size: NA; j_call: TRBJ1-1; v_call: TRBV28; d_call: NA; cdr3_nt: TGTGCCAGCAGTTTATACTCGGCAGGGATCCCCCGAGCTTTCTTT; cdr3_aa: CASSLYSAGIPRAFF
clone_size: NA; j_call: TRBJ2-7; v_call: TRBV5-1; d_call: NA; cdr3_nt: TGCGCCAGCAGCTCCGACAGATTCTACGAGCAGTACTTC; cdr3_aa: CASSSDRFYEQYF
clone_size: NA; j_call: TRBJ2-7; v_call: TRBV12-1; d_call: NA; cdr3_nt: TGTGCCAGCAGCTTTGTGGCAGGGGGCAAGGGCGAGCAGTACTTC; cdr3_aa: CASSFVAGGKGEQYF
clone_size: NA; j_call: TRBJ2-7; v_call: TRBV7-2; d_call: TRBD1; cdr3_nt: TGTGCCAGCAGCGCGGAGACAGGGGGCGAGCAGTACTTC; cdr3_aa: CASSAETGGEQYF
clone_size: NA; j_call: TRBJ1-5; v_call: TRBV27; d_call: NA; cdr3_nt: TGTGCCAGCAGTTTATGGCAGGCCGAGACACCCTATAGCAATCAGCCCCAGCATTTT; cdr3_aa: CASSLWQAETPYSNQPQHF
clone_size: NA; j_call: TRBJ2-3; v_call: TRBV7-3; d_call: TRBD2; cdr3_nt: TGTGCCAGCAGCCAAGCTAGCGGGAGCACAGATACGCAGTATTTT; cdr3_aa: CASSQASGSTDTQYF
clone_size: NA; j_call: TRBJ1-4; v_call: TRBV6-5; d_call: TRBD1; cdr3_nt: TGTGCCAGCAGCGACAGGGGGAGAAGTGAAAAACTGTTTTTT; cdr3_aa: CASSDRGRSEKLFF
clone_size: NA; j_call: TRBJ2-1; v_call: TRBV19; d_call: TRBD1; cdr3_nt: TGTGCCAGTAGTCCACCGAGCGGACAGGTCACCAATGAGCAGTTCTTC; cdr3_aa: CASSPPSGQVTNEQFF
clone_size: NA; j_call: TRBJ1-2; v_call: TRBV28; d_call: TRBD1; cdr3_nt: TGTGCCAGCACCGTATTTGGGGGACAGGGGAGCTATGGCTACACCTTC; cdr3_aa: CASTVFGGQGSYGYTF
clone_size: NA; j_call: TRBJ1-5; v_call: TRBV28; d_call: NA; cdr3_nt: TGTGCCAGCAGTCTTCCTACGGCGATTCAGCCCCAGCATTTT; cdr3_aa: CASSLPTAIQPQHF